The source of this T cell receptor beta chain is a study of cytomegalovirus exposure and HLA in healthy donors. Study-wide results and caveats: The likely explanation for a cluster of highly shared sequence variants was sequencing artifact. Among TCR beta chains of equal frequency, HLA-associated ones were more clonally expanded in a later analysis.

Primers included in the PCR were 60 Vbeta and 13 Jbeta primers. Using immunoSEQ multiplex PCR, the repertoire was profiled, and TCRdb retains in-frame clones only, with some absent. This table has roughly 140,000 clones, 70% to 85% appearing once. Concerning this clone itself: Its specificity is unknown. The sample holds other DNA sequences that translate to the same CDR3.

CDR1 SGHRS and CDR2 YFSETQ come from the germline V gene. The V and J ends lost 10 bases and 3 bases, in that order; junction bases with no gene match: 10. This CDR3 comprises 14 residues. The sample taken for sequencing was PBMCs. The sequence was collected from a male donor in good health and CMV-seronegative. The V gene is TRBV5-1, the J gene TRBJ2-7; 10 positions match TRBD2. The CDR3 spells CASSVASGSYEQYF. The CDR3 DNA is TGCGCCTCTTCGGTGGCTAGCGGGAGCTACGAGCAGTACTTC. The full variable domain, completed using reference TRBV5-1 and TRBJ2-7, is KAGVTQTPRYLIKTRGQQVTLSCSPISGHRSVSWYQQTPGQGLQFLFEYFSETQRNKGNFPGRFSGRQFSNSRSEMNVSTLELGDSALYLCASSVASGSYEQYFGPGTRLTVT.